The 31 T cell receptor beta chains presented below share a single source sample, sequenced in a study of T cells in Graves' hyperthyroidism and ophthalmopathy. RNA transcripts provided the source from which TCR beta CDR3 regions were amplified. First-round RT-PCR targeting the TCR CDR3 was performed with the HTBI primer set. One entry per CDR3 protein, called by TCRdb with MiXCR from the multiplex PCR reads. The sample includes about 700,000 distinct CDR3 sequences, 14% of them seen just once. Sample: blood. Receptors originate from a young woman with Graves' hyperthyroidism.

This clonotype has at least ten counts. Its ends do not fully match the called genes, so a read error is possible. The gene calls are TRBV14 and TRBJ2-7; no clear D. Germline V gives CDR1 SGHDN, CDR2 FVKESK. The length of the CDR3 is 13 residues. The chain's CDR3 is CASSQGLYYEQYF. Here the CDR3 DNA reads TGCGCCAGCAGCCAAGGGTTATACTACGAGCAGTACTTC.

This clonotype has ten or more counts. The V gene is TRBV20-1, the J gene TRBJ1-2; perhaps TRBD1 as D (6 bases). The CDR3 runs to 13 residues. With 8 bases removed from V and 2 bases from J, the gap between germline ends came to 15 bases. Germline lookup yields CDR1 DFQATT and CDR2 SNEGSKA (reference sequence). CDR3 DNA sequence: TGCAGTACACCGACAGGCGGGAACTATGGCTACACCTTC. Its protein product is CSTPTGGNYGYTF.

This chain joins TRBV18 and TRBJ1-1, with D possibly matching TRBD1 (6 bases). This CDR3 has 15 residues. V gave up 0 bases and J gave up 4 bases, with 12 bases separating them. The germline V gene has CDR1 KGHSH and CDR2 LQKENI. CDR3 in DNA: TGTGCCAGCTCACCACCGGGGGCAAGTGGCACTGAAGCTTTCTTT. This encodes CASSPPGASGTEAFF.

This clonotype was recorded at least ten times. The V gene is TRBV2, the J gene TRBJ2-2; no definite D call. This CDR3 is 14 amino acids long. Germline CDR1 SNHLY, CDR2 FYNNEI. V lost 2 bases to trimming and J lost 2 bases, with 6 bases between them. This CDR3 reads CASSERTNTGELFF. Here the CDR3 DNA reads TGTGCCAGCAGTGAAAGGACCAACACCGGGGAGCTGTTTTTT.

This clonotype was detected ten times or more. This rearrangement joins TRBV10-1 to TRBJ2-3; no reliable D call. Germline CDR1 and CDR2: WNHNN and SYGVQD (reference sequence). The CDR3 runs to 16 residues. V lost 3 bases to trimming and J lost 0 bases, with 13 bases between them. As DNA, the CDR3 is TGCGCCAGCAGTGATCACGGCGGAGCCAGCACAGATACGCAGTATTTT. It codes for CASSDHGGASTDTQYF.

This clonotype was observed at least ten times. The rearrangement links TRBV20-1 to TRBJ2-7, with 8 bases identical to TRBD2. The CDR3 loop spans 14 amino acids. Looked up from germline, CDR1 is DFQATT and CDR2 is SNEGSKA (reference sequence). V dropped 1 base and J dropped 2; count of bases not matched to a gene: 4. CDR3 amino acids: CSARVSGTAYEQYF. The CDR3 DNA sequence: TGCAGTGCTAGAGTTAGCGGGACCGCCTACGAGCAGTACTTC.

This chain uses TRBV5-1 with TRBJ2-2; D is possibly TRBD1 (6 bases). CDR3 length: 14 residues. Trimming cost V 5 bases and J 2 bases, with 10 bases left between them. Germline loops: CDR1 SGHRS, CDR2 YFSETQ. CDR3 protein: CASRQGTNTGELFF. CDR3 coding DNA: TGCGCCAGCAGACAGGGTACAAACACCGGGGAGCTGTTTTTT.

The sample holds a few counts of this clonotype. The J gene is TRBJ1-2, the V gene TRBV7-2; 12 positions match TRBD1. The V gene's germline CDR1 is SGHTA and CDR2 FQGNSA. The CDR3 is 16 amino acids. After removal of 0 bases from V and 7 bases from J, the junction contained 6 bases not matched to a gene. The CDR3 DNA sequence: TGTGCCAGCAGCTTAGCCCGGGGACAGGGGGCGGCTGGCTACACCTTC. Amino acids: CASSLARGQGAAGYTF.

CDR3 DNA sequence: TGTGCCAGCAGCCCGGACAGAAAAGGGAGCAATCAGCCCCAGCATTTT. This gives the protein CASSPDRKGSNQPQHF. This chain joins TRBV3-2 and TRBJ1-5; the DNA was not used to check the table's D call, TRBD1. TRBV3-2 is deemed a pseudogene. The length of the CDR3 is 16 residues.

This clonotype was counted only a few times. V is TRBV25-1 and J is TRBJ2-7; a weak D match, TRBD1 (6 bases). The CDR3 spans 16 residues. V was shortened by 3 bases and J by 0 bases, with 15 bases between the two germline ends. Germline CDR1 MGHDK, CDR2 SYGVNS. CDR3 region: CASSDPGHSYSYEQYF. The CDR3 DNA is TGTGCCAGCAGTGATCCGGGACACTCGTACTCCTACGAGCAGTACTTC.

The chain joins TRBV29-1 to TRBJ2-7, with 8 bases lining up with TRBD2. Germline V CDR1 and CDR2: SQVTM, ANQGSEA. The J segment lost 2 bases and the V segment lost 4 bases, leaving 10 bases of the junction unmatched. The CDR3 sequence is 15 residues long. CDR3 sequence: CSVVPGTSLPYEQYF. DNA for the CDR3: TGCAGCGTTGTCCCCGGGACTAGTCTGCCCTACGAGCAGTACTTC.

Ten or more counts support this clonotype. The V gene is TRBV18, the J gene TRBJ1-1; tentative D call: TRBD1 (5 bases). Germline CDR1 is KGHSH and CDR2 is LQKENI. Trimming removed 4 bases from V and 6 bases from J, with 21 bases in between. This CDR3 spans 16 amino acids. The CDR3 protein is CASSLQGHPRWSEAFF. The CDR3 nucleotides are TGTGCCAGCTCACTCCAGGGTCACCCGCGGTGGTCTGAAGCTTTCTTT. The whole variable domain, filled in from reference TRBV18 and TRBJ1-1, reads NAGVMQNPRHLVRRRGQEARLRCSPMKGHSHVYWYRQLPEEGLKFMVYLQKENIIDESGMPKERFSAEFPKEGPSILRIQQVVRGDSAAYFCASSLQGHPRWSEAFFGQGTRLTVV.

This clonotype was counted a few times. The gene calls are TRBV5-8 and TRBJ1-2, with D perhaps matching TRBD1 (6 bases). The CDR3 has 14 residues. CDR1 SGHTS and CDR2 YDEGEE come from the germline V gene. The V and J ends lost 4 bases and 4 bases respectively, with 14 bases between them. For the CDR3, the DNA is TGTGCCAGCAGCCAGGGGCTGAGGACCTATGGCTACACCTTC. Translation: CASSQGLRTYGYTF.

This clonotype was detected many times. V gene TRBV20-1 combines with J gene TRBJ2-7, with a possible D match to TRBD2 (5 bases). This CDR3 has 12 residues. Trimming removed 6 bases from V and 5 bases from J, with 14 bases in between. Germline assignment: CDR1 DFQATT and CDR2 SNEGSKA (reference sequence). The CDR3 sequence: CSAIEGPDEQYF. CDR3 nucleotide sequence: TGCAGTGCAATCGAGGGTCCGGACGAGCAGTACTTC.

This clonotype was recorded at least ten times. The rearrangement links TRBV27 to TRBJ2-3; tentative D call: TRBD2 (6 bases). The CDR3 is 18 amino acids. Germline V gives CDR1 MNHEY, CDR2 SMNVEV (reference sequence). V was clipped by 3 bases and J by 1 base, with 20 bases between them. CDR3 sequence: CASSFPEGLSTRTDTQYF. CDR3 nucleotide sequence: TGTGCCAGCAGTTTCCCGGAAGGACTATCAACCCGCACAGATACGCAGTATTTT.

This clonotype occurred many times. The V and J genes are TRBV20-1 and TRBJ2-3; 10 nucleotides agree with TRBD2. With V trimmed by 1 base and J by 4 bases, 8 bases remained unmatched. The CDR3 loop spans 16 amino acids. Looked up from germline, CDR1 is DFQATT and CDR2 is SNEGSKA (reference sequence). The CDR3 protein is CSARVRLAGVADTQYF. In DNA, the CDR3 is TGCAGTGCTAGAGTTAGGCTAGCGGGAGTCGCAGATACGCAGTATTTT.

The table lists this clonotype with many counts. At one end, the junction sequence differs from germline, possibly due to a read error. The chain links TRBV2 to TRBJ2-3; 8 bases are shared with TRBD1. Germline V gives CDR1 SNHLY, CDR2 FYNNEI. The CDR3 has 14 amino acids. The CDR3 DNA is TGTGCCAGCAGCGAAGGACAGGGTCCAGATACGCAGTATTTT. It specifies CASSEGQGPDTQYF.

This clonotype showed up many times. CDR3 residues: CASSLWQVSNQPQHF. In DNA form, the CDR3 reads TGTGCCAGCAGCTTGTGGCAGGTTAGCAATCAGCCCCAGCATTTT. V usage is TRBV5-6 and J usage is TRBJ1-5; D gene unclear. Trimming removed 1 base from V and 0 bases from J, with 8 bases in between. The CDR3 sequence is 15 residues long. CDR1 and CDR2 (germline): SGHDT, YYEEEE.

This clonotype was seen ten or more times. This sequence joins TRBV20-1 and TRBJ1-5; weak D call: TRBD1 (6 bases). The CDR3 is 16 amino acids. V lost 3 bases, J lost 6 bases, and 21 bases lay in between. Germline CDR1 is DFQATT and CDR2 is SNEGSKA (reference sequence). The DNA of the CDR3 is TGCAGTGCTAGCCCCGCCCGACAGGTGTCTGGTCAGCCCCAGCATTTT. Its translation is CSASPARQVSGQPQHF.

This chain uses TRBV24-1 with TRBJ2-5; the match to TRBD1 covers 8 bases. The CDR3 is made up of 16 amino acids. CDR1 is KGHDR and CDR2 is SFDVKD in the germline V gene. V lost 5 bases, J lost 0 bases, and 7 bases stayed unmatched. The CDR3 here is CATSGHGTGNQETQYF. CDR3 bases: TGTGCCACCAGTGGCCATGGGACAGGCAACCAAGAGACCCAGTACTTC.

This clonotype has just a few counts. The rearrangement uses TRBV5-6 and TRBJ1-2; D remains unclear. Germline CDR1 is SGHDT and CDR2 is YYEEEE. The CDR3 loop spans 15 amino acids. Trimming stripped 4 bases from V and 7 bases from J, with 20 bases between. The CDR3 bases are TGTGCCAGCAGCAGTGTGTGGGAAGGCGGGGTTGGCTACACCTTC. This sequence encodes CASSSVWEGGVGYTF.

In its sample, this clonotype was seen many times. The CDR3 loop is CASSQQGFEAFF. CDR3 DNA sequence: TGTGCCAGCAGCCAACAGGGGTTTGAAGCTTTCTTT. The rearrangement uses TRBV7-9 and TRBJ1-1; 7 bases map to TRBD1. This CDR3 spans 12 amino acids. Germline trimming cut 5 bases from V and 7 bases from J; bases unmatched to any gene: 4. The germline gives CDR1 SEHNR, CDR2 FQNEAQ (reference sequence).

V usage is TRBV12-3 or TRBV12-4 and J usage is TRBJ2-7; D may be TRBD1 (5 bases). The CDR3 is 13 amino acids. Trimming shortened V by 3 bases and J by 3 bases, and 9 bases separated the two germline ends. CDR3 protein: CASSFSTDYEQYF. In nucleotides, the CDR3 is TGTGCCAGCAGTTTCTCGACAGACTACGAGCAGTACTTC.

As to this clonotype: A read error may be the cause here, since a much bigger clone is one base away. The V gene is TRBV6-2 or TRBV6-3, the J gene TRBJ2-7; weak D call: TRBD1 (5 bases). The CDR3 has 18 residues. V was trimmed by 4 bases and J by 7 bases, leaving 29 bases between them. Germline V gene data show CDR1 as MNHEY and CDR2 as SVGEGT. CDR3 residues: CASSSVLRAISPTDEQYF. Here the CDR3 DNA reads TGTGCCAGCAGTTCGGTCCTCAGGGCGATCTCCCCGACGGATGAGCAGTACTTC.

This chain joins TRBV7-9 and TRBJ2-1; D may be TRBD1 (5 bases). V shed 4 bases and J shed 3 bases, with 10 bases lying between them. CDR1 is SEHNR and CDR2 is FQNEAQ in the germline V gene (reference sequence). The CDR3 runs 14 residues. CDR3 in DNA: TGTGCCAGCAGCTCCAGACAGTTCTACAATGAGCAGTTCTTC. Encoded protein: CASSSRQFYNEQFF.

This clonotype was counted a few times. The chain's CDR3 is CSVVPPSGAGTEAFF. CDR3 nucleotides: TGCAGCGTTGTTCCCCCCTCGGGGGCTGGTACTGAAGCTTTCTTT. The chain joins TRBV29-1 to TRBJ1-1, with a possible D match to TRBD1 (6 bases). Trimming removed 4 bases from V and 5 bases from J, with 20 bases in between. Germline lookup yields CDR1 SQVTM and CDR2 ANQGSEA. This CDR3 region has 15 residues.

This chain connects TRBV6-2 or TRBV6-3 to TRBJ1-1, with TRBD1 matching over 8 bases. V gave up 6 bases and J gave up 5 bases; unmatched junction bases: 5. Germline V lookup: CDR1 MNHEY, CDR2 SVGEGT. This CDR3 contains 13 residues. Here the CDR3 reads CASSQGAKTEAFF. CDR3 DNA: TGTGCCAGCAGCCAGGGGGCGAAGACTGAAGCTTTCTTT.

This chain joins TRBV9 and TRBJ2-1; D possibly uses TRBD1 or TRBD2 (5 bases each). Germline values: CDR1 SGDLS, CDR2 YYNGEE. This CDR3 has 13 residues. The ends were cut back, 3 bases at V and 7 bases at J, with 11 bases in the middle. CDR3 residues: CASSAAEGNEQFF. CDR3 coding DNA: TGTGCCAGCAGCGCCGCTGAGGGGAATGAGCAGTTCTTC.

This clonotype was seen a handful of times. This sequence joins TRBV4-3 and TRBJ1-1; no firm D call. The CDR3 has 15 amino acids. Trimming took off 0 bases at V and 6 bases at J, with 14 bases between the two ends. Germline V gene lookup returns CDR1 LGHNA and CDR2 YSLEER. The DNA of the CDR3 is TGCGCCAGCAGCCAAGACCCGAATAGGGTAGCTGAAGCTTTCTTT. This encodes CASSQDPNRVAEAFF.

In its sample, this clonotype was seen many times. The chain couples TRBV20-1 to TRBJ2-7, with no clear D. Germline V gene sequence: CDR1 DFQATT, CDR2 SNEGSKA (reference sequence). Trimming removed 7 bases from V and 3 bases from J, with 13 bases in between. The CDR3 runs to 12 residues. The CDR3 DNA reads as TGCAGTGAGAAAGGCGACCTCTACGAGCAGTACTTC. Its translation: CSEKGDLYEQYF.

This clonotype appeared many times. As DNA, the CDR3 is TGTGCCAGCTCACCACCAGAGGGCAACTCCTACGAGCAGTACTTC. Translated, it gives CASSPPEGNSYEQYF. The chain combines TRBV18 with TRBJ2-7; a weak D match, TRBD2 (5 bases). Germline CDR1 KGHSH, CDR2 LQKENI. The CDR3 consists of 15 residues. V was pared by 0 bases and J by 0 bases, with 9 bases between.